The 18 T cell receptor beta chains in this list originate from one sample, sequenced in a study of Ad26.COV2.S vaccination and SARS-CoV-2 variants. Treatment meaning: over 15 received Ad26.COV2.S at low or high dose, single or two shots; 5 received placebo; per-sample allocation not given. Sampling was done on day 63 after the first vaccine or placebo injection. Assay: immunoSEQ multiplex PCR; the TCRdb copy retains only in-frame clones and omits some. The sample yields a few hundred thousand clones, 89% seen once. The specimen comprised peripheral blood, sampled in a trial of Ad26.COV2.S vaccine versus placebo. Receptor source: a person between 18 and 65 years old who received the Ad26.COV2.S COVID-19 vaccine or a placebo.

CDR3 loop: CATSRPSSGSTDTQYF. The DNA of the CDR3 is TGTGCCACCAGCAGACCTTCTAGCGGCAGCACAGATACGCAGTATTTT. This rearrangement joins TRBV15 to TRBJ2-3; the match to TRBD2 covers 7 bases. The CDR3 is made up of 16 amino acids. The trim removed 2 bases at V and 0 bases at J, leaving 5 bases unmatched. Looked up from germline, CDR1 is LNHNV and CDR2 is YYDKDF (reference sequence).

The V gene is TRBV15, the J gene TRBJ1-6; D is possibly TRBD1 (5 bases). The CDR3 has 14 amino acids. Germline CDR1 is LNHNV and CDR2 is YYDKDF (reference sequence). V was shortened by 0 bases and J by 8 bases, with 8 bases between the two germline ends. The CDR3 DNA is TGTGCCACCAGCAGAGAGGGGGGTGATTCACCCCTCCACTTT. Protein sequence: CATSREGGDSPLHF.

This clone was detected only once. This sequence joins TRBV19 and TRBJ2-7, with D uncertain. Trimming took off 4 bases at V and 0 bases at J, with 13 bases between the two ends. This CDR3 has 15 amino acids. Per the germline V gene, CDR1 is LNHDA and CDR2 is SQIVND (reference sequence). The CDR3 region is CASSSLTSSSYEQYF. CDR3 DNA sequence: TGTGCCAGTAGTAGTCTGACTTCCAGCTCCTACGAGCAGTACTTC.

This clone has just one count. The chain links TRBV15 to TRBJ2-1; TRBD2 aligns across 8 bases. CDR3 size: 15 residues. Trimming took 3 bases from V and 6 from J; bases not matched to a gene: 7. Germline V gives CDR1 LNHNV, CDR2 YYDKDF (reference sequence). The CDR3 loop is CATSSAGTRFNEQFF. CDR3 in DNA: TGTGCCACCAGCAGCGCCGGGACTAGGTTCAATGAGCAGTTCTTC.

The chain recombines TRBV24-1 with TRBJ1-2; D call uncertain. This CDR3 has 14 residues. Trimming took off 1 base at V and 3 bases at J, with 8 bases between the two ends. Per the germline V gene, CDR1 is KGHDR and CDR2 is SFDVKD. Here the CDR3 DNA reads TGTGCCACCAGTGATTTTCCGGACCACTATGGCTACACCTTC. It translates to CATSDFPDHYGYTF.

This sequence joins TRBV4-1 and TRBJ2-5; 14 bases agree with TRBD2. The CDR3 has 17 residues. The germline CDR1 and CDR2 sequences are MGHRA and YSYEKL. V lost 1 base and J lost 6; bases outside the gene matches: 7. CDR3 DNA: TGCGCCAGCAGCCAAGTTACAAGGACTAGCGGGAGGCAGACCCAGTACTTC. Encoded protein: CASSQVTRTSGRQTQYF.

The chain joins TRBV3-1 (or the pseudogene TRBV3-2) to TRBJ2-2; the match to TRBD2 covers 7 bases. This CDR3 has 17 amino acids. Losses at the gene ends were 3 bases for V and 0 bases for J; bases not matched to a gene: 7. From germline, CDR1 is LGHDT and CDR2 YNNKEL (reference sequence). The CDR3 nucleotides are TGTGCCAGCAGCCAGCTTCCTAGCGGACCGAACACCGGGGAGCTGTTTTTT. Translated, it gives CASSQLPSGPNTGELFF.

The chain uses TRBV3-1 (or the pseudogene TRBV3-2) and TRBJ2-5, with 12 nucleotides matching TRBD2. The germline CDR1 and CDR2 sequences are LGHDT and YNNKEL (reference sequence). J lost 3 bases, V lost 4 bases, and 3 bases had no gene match. The CDR3 loop spans 15 amino acids. The CDR3 sequence is CASSLRTSGKETQYF. CDR3 nucleotide sequence: TGTGCCAGCAGCCTCCGGACTAGCGGGAAAGAGACCCAGTACTTC.

Remarks on this clone: This CDR3 is also generated by other DNA sequences in the sample. This rearrangement joins TRBV28 to TRBJ2-7; no clear D gene. The CDR3 has 10 residues. Trimming took off 5 bases at V and 2 bases at J, with 1 base between the two ends. Germline CDR1 reads MDHEN; CDR2 reads SYDVKM. The DNA for the CDR3 is TGTGCCAGCAGTACCTACGAGCAGTACTTC. It encodes CASSTYEQYF. Drawing the rest from reference TRBV28 and TRBJ2-7, the complete variable domain is DVKVTQSSRYLVKRTGEKVFLECVQDMDHENMFWYRQDPGLGLRLIYFSYDVKMKEKGDIPEGYSVSREKKERFSLILESASTNQTSMYLCASSTYEQYFGPGTRLTVT.

This chain connects TRBV28 to TRBJ2-2; D is possibly TRBD1 (5 bases). Germline CDR1 MDHEN, CDR2 SYDVKM. V was trimmed by 7 bases and J by 1 base, leaving 10 bases between them. This CDR3 comprises 14 residues. The CDR3 DNA sequence: TGTGCCAGCATTACGCAGGGGAACACCGGGGAGCTGTTTTTT. This codes for CASITQGNTGELFF. The full variable domain, its missing parts supplied by reference TRBV28 and TRBJ2-2, is DVKVTQSSRYLVKRTGEKVFLECVQDMDHENMFWYRQDPGLGLRLIYFSYDVKMKEKGDIPEGYSVSREKKERFSLILESASTNQTSMYLCASITQGNTGELFFGEGSRLTVL.

This CDR3 is CASSLTGETGELFF. Written as DNA, the CDR3 is TGTGCCAGCAGCTTGACAGGGGAAACCGGGGAGCTGTTTTTT. This chain links TRBV11-2 with TRBJ2-2; 8 bases are a match to TRBD1. Germline values: CDR1 SGHAT, CDR2 FQNNGV. CDR3 length equals 14 residues. Trimming removed 3 bases from V and 5 bases from J; junction bases left unmatched: 2.

The rearrangement links TRBV6-6 to TRBJ2-6, with D perhaps matching TRBD2 (6 bases). The CDR3 extends over 16 amino acids. The V and J ends lost 7 bases and 0 bases respectively, with 13 bases between them. Germline V CDR1 and CDR2: MNHNY, SVGAGI (reference sequence). The CDR3 protein is CASIFGGSSGANVLTF. Here the CDR3 DNA reads TGTGCCAGCATCTTCGGGGGTAGCTCTGGGGCCAACGTCCTGACTTTC.

This clone was recorded only once. This chain connects TRBV7-2 to TRBJ2-7, with 7 bases matching TRBD1. V gave up 4 bases and J gave up 2 bases; unmatched junction bases: 8. The CDR3 covers 15 residues. The V gene's germline CDR1 is SGHTA and CDR2 FQGNSA. In DNA, the CDR3 is TGTGCCAGCAGCTCCCTGTTCGACAGGGCCTACGAGCAGTACTTC. It specifies CASSSLFDRAYEQYF.

CDR3 coding DNA: TGTGCCACGTTGGGGCGGGAGGGATTCGATGAGCAGTTCTTC. Its protein product is CATLGREGFDEQFF. The rearrangement links TRBV25-1 to TRBJ2-1, with 9 bases lining up with TRBD2. The germline V gene encodes CDR1 MGHDK and CDR2 SYGVNS. This CDR3 has 14 residues. J was trimmed by 8 bases and V by 10 bases; bases with no gene match: 12. Full variable domain (outside the CDR3, taken from reference TRBV25-1 and TRBJ2-1): EADIYQTPRYLVIGTGKKITLECSQTMGHDKMYWYQQDPGMELHLIHYSYGVNSTEKGDLSSESTVSRIRTEHFPLTLESARPSHTSQYLCATLGREGFDEQFFGPGTRLTVL.

The chain recombines TRBV7-9 with TRBJ1-5; D might be TRBD1 (6 bases). CDR3 length: 15 residues. CDR1 SEHNR and CDR2 FQNEAQ come from the germline V gene (reference sequence). The V and J ends lost 4 bases and 2 bases respectively, with 12 bases between them. Here the CDR3 DNA reads TGTGCCAGCAGCTCCAGGGGCGACGGCAATCAGCCCCAGCATTTT. It translates to CASSSRGDGNQPQHF.

CDR3 DNA: TGTGCCAGCAGCTTAGAGGGGACCAGAGATGAGCAGTTCTTC. Its translation is CASSLEGTRDEQFF. The chain links TRBV7-9 to TRBJ2-1; D is possibly TRBD1 or TRBD2 (5 bases each). CDR3 length: 14 residues. V was trimmed by 1 base and J by 8 bases, leaving 12 bases between them. Germline CDR1 SEHNR, CDR2 FQNEAQ (reference sequence).

This chain links TRBV7-6 with TRBJ2-3; D tentatively fits TRBD1 or TRBD2 (5 bases each). The CDR3 loop spans 15 amino acids. Germline CDR1 and CDR2: SGHVS and FNYEAQ. V lost 2 bases and J lost 0, with 9 bases in between. CDR3 sequence: CASSLRDGSTDTQYF. CDR3 coding DNA: TGTGCCAGCAGCTTACGGGACGGGAGCACAGATACGCAGTATTTT.

The rearrangement joins TRBV19 to TRBJ2-5, with D perhaps TRBD2 (6 bases). Germline V gene data show CDR1 as LNHDA and CDR2 as SQIVND (reference sequence). The CDR3 spans 13 residues. The V gene lost 8 bases and the J gene lost 5 bases, with 15 bases spanning the gap. The CDR3 sequence: CASCTEGLETQYF. DNA of the CDR3: TGTGCCAGTTGTACGGAGGGCTTGGAGACCCAGTACTTC.